The 31 T cell receptor beta chains below come from one sample, sequenced in a study of T cell clonality in common variable immunodeficiency. Findings and limits, study-wide: Common variable immunodeficiency TCR beta sequences reportedly had fewer deletions and N-nucleotide insertions.

Profiling relied on immunoSEQ multiplex PCR, and the TCRdb table lists in-frame clones only, not all of them. The sample contains about 25,000 clones, none of them singletons. Their recognized antigens are unknown. The specimen sequenced was peripheral blood mononuclear cells. These receptor sequences come from a human donor with common variable immunodeficiency.

This clone was seen a handful of times. The read ends 3 residues early relative to the CDR3; the germline J gene fills the gap. The rearrangement links TRBV7-9 to TRBJ1-6, with 7 bases matching TRBD1. V was pared by 5 bases and J by 10 bases, with 11 bases of the junction left unmatched. This CDR3 is 15 amino acids long. CDR1 and CDR2 from the germline V gene are SEHNR and FQNEAQ (reference sequence). The DNA read from the CDR3 is TGTGCCAGCAGCAAAACCCAGACAGGGTACTCACCC. Translating it yields CASSKTQTGYSP. The whole CDR3 is CASSKTQTGYSPLHF.

This clone was picked up many times. The observed sequence ends 3 residues before the CDR3 terminus, with the missing tail filled in from the germline J gene. The rearrangement joins TRBV19 to TRBJ2-5; 8 nucleotides align to TRBD1. The CDR3 runs 16 residues. The V and J ends lost 5 bases and 5 bases, in that order; junction bases with no gene match: 13. Germline values: CDR1 LNHDA, CDR2 SQIVND (reference sequence). The DNA read from the CDR3 is TGTGCCAGTAGTGCGATGGGGGCAGGGGGCGGGGAGACC. It encodes CASSAMGAGGGET. In full, the CDR3 is CASSAMGAGGGETQYF.

About this clone: Read sequence stops 3 residues before the CDR3 end, and the germline J gene provides the missing end. The V gene is TRBV7-9, the J gene TRBJ1-5; TRBD1 agrees at 9 bases. The V gene end was trimmed by 5 bases and the J gene end by 8 bases; junction bases not matched to a gene: 7. Germline CDR1 and CDR2: SEHNR and FQNEAQ (reference sequence). The CDR3 consists of 14 residues. The CDR3 is CASSTTGGSEPQHF. The part of the CDR3 DNA that was read is TGTGCCAGCAGCACTACAGGGGGCTCCGAGCCC.

By frequency in the sample, this clone is large. Read coverage stops 3 residues before the CDR3 terminus; the germline J gene supplies the remainder. This rearrangement joins TRBV15 to TRBJ1-1; D is possibly TRBD1 (5 bases). Germline V gene sequence: CDR1 LNHNV, CDR2 YYDKDF (reference sequence). V was trimmed by 0 bases and J by 2 bases, leaving 13 bases between them. The CDR3 sequence is 16 residues long. The CDR3 sequence: CATSRDARGTNTEAFF. The part of the CDR3 DNA that was read is TGTGCCACCAGCAGAGATGCGAGGGGCACTAACACTGAA.

As to this clone: The read terminates 3 residues before the CDR3 end, so the remaining end is supplied by the germline J gene. The V call is TRBV19, the J call TRBJ2-1; 7 positions match TRBD1. The CDR3 length is 14 residues. Germline-derived CDR1 and CDR2 are LNHDA and SQIVND (reference sequence). J was trimmed by 4 bases and V by 4 bases; bases with no gene match: 4. The DNA read from the CDR3 is TGTGCCAGTAGTAGCCGACAGGGTTACAATGAG. Translating it yields CASSSRQGYNE. The CDR3 reads in full as CASSSRQGYNEQFF.

Regarding this clone: The CDR3 goes on 3 residues after the read ends, and that part is filled in from the germline J gene. The genes are TRBV7-2 and TRBJ2-5; D remains unclear. V was pared by 0 bases and J by 5 bases, with 4 bases between. The V gene's germline CDR1 is SGHTA and CDR2 FQGNSA. The CDR3 consists of 12 residues. The DNA read from the CDR3 is TGTGCCAGCAGCTTAGCGCGGGAGACC. Its protein is CASSLARET. Given in full, the CDR3 is CASSLARETQYF.

This clone turned up a few times. The CDR3 goes on 3 residues after the read ends, and that part is filled in from the germline J gene. The chain recombines TRBV6-1 with TRBJ2-7; 7 nucleotides agree with TRBD1. The CDR3 contains 15 residues. Trimming removed 1 base from V and 3 bases from J; junction bases left unmatched: 6. The germline V gene encodes CDR1 MNHNS and CDR2 SASEGT. CDR3 protein: CASSEGDRVHYEQYF. The sequenced part of the CDR3 DNA is TGTGCCAGCAGTGAAGGAGACAGGGTCCACTACGAG.

Turning to this clone: Mismatch with germline at one junction end may stem from a read error. The CDR3 extends 3 residues past the end of the read, so its final part is completed from the germline J gene. The rearrangement links TRBV19 to TRBJ1-2, with 8 bases aligning to TRBD1. The CDR3 has 13 residues. From germline, CDR1 is LNHDA and CDR2 SQIVND (reference sequence). CDR3 residues: CASSLDRGHGYTF. CDR3 bases read: TGTGCCAGTAGTCTAGACAGGGGACATGGC.

This clone was counted many times. From the germline J gene comes the end of the CDR3, since the read stops 3 residues before it. J is TRBJ1-1 and V is TRBV5-4; D unclear. This CDR3 has 15 amino acids. The germline V and J ends were trimmed by 4 bases and 3 bases, with 16 bases remaining between them. The germline V gene has CDR1 SGHNT and CDR2 YYREEE (reference sequence). The sequenced part of the CDR3 DNA is TGTGCCAGCAGCGCGGCCGTGCGGGCTGACACTGAA. Translating it yields CASSAAVRADTE. The complete CDR3 protein is CASSAAVRADTEAFF.

Worth noting for this clone: The read ends 3 residues before the CDR3 terminus; that terminus is restored from the germline J gene. The rearrangement joins TRBV18 to TRBJ2-7, with D possibly being TRBD2 (5 bases). This CDR3 has 15 amino acids. The V gene's germline CDR1 is KGHSH and CDR2 LQKENI. Trimming took 3 bases from V and 2 from J, leaving 14 bases between them. The CDR3 loop reads CASSPGAGHTYEQYF. CDR3 DNA (partial): TGTGCCAGCTCACCTGGCGCGGGCCATACCTACGAG.

The CDR3 DNA, read in part, is TGTGCCAGCACCACAGACAAGACCAAGGAAAAA. This codes for CASTTDKTKEK. The full-length CDR3 reads as CASTTDKTKEKLFF. The J gene is TRBJ1-4, the V gene TRBV7-9; D unclear. The read stops 3 residues short of the end of the CDR3; the missing end is completed from the germline J gene. CDR1 and CDR2 (germline): SEHNR, FQNEAQ (reference sequence). Trimming removed 7 bases from V and 8 bases from J, with 17 bases in between. The CDR3 is 14 residues long.

About this clone itself: The read falls 3 residues short of the CDR3 end, and the missing part is taken from the germline J gene. This chain joins TRBV7-9 and TRBJ2-1; D might be TRBD1 (5 bases). Trimming removed 4 bases at V and 7 bases at J, with 17 bases between. The germline V gene has CDR1 SEHNR and CDR2 FQNEAQ (reference sequence). CDR3 length: 15 residues. The CDR3 bases that were read are TGTGCCAGCAGCTACGCCCGGACACTGGGGAATGAG. Encoded protein: CASSYARTLGNE. The entire CDR3 sequence reads CASSYARTLGNEQFF.

This clone was counted between two and nine times. With the read ending 3 residues before the CDR3 end, the germline J gene is used to fill in that end. The rearrangement uses TRBV5-1 and TRBJ2-7, with TRBD1 matching 9 bases. Per the germline V gene, CDR1 is SGHRS and CDR2 is YFSETQ. The CDR3 runs to 15 residues. The V and J ends lost 1 base and 3 bases, in that order; junction bases with no gene match: 5. The CDR3 loop reads CASSLRTGAIYEQYF. The CDR3 bases that were read are TGCGCCAGCAGCTTGCGGACAGGGGCAATCTACGAG.

Points on this clone: The read terminates 3 residues ahead of where the CDR3 ends, so the germline J gene completes it. The chain links TRBV2 to TRBJ2-7, with TRBD1 matching over 9 bases. V trimming: 7 bases; J trimming: 5 bases; junction bases outside the gene matches: 9. CDR1 is SNHLY and CDR2 is FYNNEI in the germline V gene. The CDR3 consists of 14 residues. The CDR3 DNA, read in part, is TGTGCCAGCAATGCCCGGGACAGGGTAAACGAG. Amino acid sequence: CASNARDRVNE. Given in full, the CDR3 is CASNARDRVNEQYF.

This clone was found a few times. The read stops 3 residues short of the end of the CDR3; the missing end is completed from the germline J gene. V gene TRBV19 combines with J gene TRBJ1-5; 8 bases agree with TRBD1. The CDR3 totals 14 residues. Looked up from germline, CDR1 is LNHDA and CDR2 is SQIVND (reference sequence). The V and J ends lost 7 bases and 5 bases, in that order; junction bases with no gene match: 7. This chain's CDR3 is CASKEQGDYQPQHF. CDR3 DNA (partial): TGTGCCAGTAAGGAACAGGGGGACTATCAGCCC.

Notes on this clone: The CDR3 is cut off 3 residues early in the read; its end comes from the germline J gene. V gene TRBV19 combines with J gene TRBJ1-1, with TRBD1 as a possible D gene (6 bases). Germline values: CDR1 LNHDA, CDR2 SQIVND (reference sequence). Trimming pared 7 bases from V and 2 bases from J, leaving 17 bases between. This CDR3 has 15 amino acids. CDR3 protein: CASKGQTGPNTEAFF. Partial CDR3 DNA: TGTGCCAGTAAAGGACAGACAGGTCCCAACACTGAA.

This clone has a handful of counts. The read is 3 residues too short to cover the CDR3 end, so that end is filled in from the germline J gene. The rearrangement joins TRBV19 to TRBJ1-3; D remains unclear. V dropped 4 bases and J dropped 0 bases, with 7 bases sitting between them. CDR1 and CDR2 (germline): LNHDA, SQIVND (reference sequence). The CDR3 is 14 residues long. The CDR3 sequence is CASSKQTSGNTIYF. Partial CDR3 DNA: TGTGCCAGTAGTAAACAGACCTCTGGAAACACC.

About this clone itself: Coverage ceases 3 residues before the CDR3 finishes, and the germline J gene fills in the end. V and J are TRBV7-8 and TRBJ2-1, with TRBD2 identical over 10 bases. Germline V lookup: CDR1 SGHVS, CDR2 FQNEAQ. Losses at the gene ends were 5 bases for V and 7 bases for J; bases not matched to a gene: 14. The CDR3 is made up of 17 amino acids. The sequenced part of the CDR3 DNA is TGTGCCAGCAGCCTCCAAAGCGGGAGGGCCCTCGGGAATGAG. This translates into CASSLQSGRALGNE. The full CDR3 protein is CASSLQSGRALGNEQFF.

Of note for this clone: The read comes to an end 3 residues before the CDR3 does, leaving the germline J gene to fill in the end. The rearrangement links TRBV18 to TRBJ1-3; D perhaps matches TRBD1 (5 bases). In germline, CDR1 is KGHSH, CDR2 LQKENI. The CDR3 is 16 residues long. The germline V and J ends were trimmed by 5 bases and 0 bases, with 14 bases remaining between them. The DNA read from the CDR3 is TGTGCCAGCTCATCAGATACAGGCACCTCTGGAAACACC. It codes for CASSSDTGTSGNT. The full CDR3 protein is CASSSDTGTSGNTIYF.

This clone occurred many times. The observed sequence ends 3 residues before the CDR3 terminus, with the missing tail filled in from the germline J gene. The chain joins TRBV20-1 to TRBJ1-2, with 11 bases matching TRBD1. V gave up 2 bases and J gave up 5 bases; unmatched junction bases: 7. Per the germline V gene, CDR1 is DFQATT and CDR2 is SNEGSKA (reference sequence). This CDR3 has 15 amino acids. The CDR3 bases that were read are TGCAGTGCTAGAACTGGACAGGGGGCGGAGTATGGC. This translates into CSARTGQGAEYG. Given in full, the CDR3 is CSARTGQGAEYGYTF.

This clone was observed a handful of times. The CDR3 end lies 3 residues beyond the end of the read and is filled in from the germline J gene. The J gene is TRBJ1-6, the V gene TRBV2, with D tentatively TRBD1 (6 bases). Trimming left V 8 bases short and J 7 bases short, with 18 bases between. Germline CDR1 reads SNHLY; CDR2 reads FYNNEI. The CDR3 has 15 residues. The CDR3 region is CASRRGDTANSPLHF. CDR3 bases read: TGTGCCAGCCGTCGAGGGGACACCGCGAATTCACCC.

This clone was found a few times. The read stops 3 residues short of the end of the CDR3; the missing end is completed from the germline J gene. The chain combines TRBV18 with TRBJ2-2; weak D call: TRBD1 (6 bases). V gave up 3 bases and J gave up 6 bases, with 17 bases separating them. Germline V CDR1 and CDR2: KGHSH, LQKENI. CDR3 length: 16 residues. The CDR3 DNA, read in part, is TGTGCCAGCTCACCGCAGGGGTCAAGGGTCCCCGGGGAG. This translates into CASSPQGSRVPGE. The entire CDR3 sequence reads CASSPQGSRVPGELFF.

Judged by abundance, this clone is medium-sized. The read is 3 residues too short to cover the CDR3 end, so that end is filled in from the germline J gene. The chain links TRBV20-1 to TRBJ2-7; 12 bases fit TRBD2. V gave up 2 bases and J gave up 3 bases; unmatched junction bases: 8. The CDR3 is 16 amino acids. The germline CDR1 and CDR2 sequences are DFQATT and SNEGSKA (reference sequence). CDR3 bases read: TGCAGTGCTAGATCTAGCGGGAGGGCCGGGGGCTACGAG. Translated, it gives CSARSSGRAGGYE. The whole CDR3 is CSARSSGRAGGYEQYF.

In this sample, this clone turned up many times. The read gets to within 3 residues of the CDR3 end, and the germline J gene fills in the rest. The V and J genes are TRBV20-1 and TRBJ2-3; possible D gene TRBD2, 5 bases. V was pared by 6 bases and J by 0 bases, with 10 bases between. Germline lookup yields CDR1 DFQATT and CDR2 SNEGSKA (reference sequence). The CDR3 runs 13 residues. CDR3 loop: CSAKRSSTDTQYF. The CDR3 bases that were read are TGCAGTGCAAAGCGGTCTAGCACAGATACG.

A word on this clone: The read terminates 3 residues before the CDR3 end, so the remaining end is supplied by the germline J gene. The chain carries TRBV7-3 and TRBJ1-1; possible D gene TRBD1, 5 bases. V was trimmed by 1 base and J by 5 bases, leaving 14 bases between them. The CDR3 is made up of 15 amino acids. Germline lookup yields CDR1 SGHTA and CDR2 FQGTGA. The sequenced CDR3 bases are TGTGCCAGCAGCTTAAATCGGCAGGGTCAGACTGAA. Translation: CASSLNRQGQTE. The complete CDR3 protein is CASSLNRQGQTEAFF.

In this sample, this clone turned up a few times. The CDR3 goes on 3 residues after the read ends, and that part is filled in from the germline J gene. J is TRBJ2-7 and V is TRBV13; D possibly corresponds to TRBD2 (6 bases). The CDR3 length is 17 residues. Trimming shortened V by 1 base and J by 0 bases, and 16 bases separated the two germline ends. The germline CDR1 and CDR2 sequences are PRHDT and FYEKMQ (reference sequence). The CDR3 bases that were read are TGTGCCAGCAGCTTAGTCAGGTCAAGCGGGCGCTCCTACGAG. The encoded protein is CASSLVRSSGRSYE. From start to end, the CDR3 is CASSLVRSSGRSYEQYF.

This clone was counted ten times or more. The CDR3 goes on 3 residues after the read ends, and that part is filled in from the germline J gene. The V and J genes are TRBV28 and TRBJ1-1, with D tentatively TRBD1 (6 bases). V lost 3 bases and J 1 base, leaving 9 bases between the germline ends. This CDR3 spans 14 amino acids. The V gene's germline CDR1 is MDHEN and CDR2 SYDVKM. The CDR3 region is CASSFLDRNTEAFF. The covered CDR3 bases are TGTGCCAGCAGTTTCCTGGACAGGAACACTGAA.

This clone has at least ten counts. Read data end 3 residues before the CDR3 end; the end is taken from the germline J gene. This chain joins TRBV10-3 and TRBJ2-7; D call uncertain. Per the germline V gene, CDR1 is ENHRY and CDR2 is SYGVKD. Trimming took 4 bases from V and 6 from J, leaving 13 bases between them. The CDR3 contains 13 residues. CDR3 DNA (partial): TGTGCCATCAGTGGGTCCGGGTCCCGCGAG. This encodes CAISGSGSRE. The complete CDR3 protein is CAISGSGSREQYF.

This clone was seen many times. The read gets to within 3 residues of the CDR3 end, and the germline J gene fills in the rest. The chain joins TRBV5-1 to TRBJ1-1; 8 nucleotides agree with TRBD1. The CDR3 spans 16 residues. Trimming took 0 bases from V and 4 from J; bases not matched to a gene: 8. The germline V gene encodes CDR1 SGHRS and CDR2 YFSETQ. The sequenced CDR3 bases are TGCGCCAGCAGCTTGGCCGTTCAGGGGGCTGGCACTGAA. Translated, it gives CASSLAVQGAGTE. The entire CDR3 protein is CASSLAVQGAGTEAFF.

The table lists this clone with a few counts. Coverage ceases 3 residues before the CDR3 finishes, and the germline J gene fills in the end. The chain links TRBV19 to TRBJ2-1; 7 nucleotides match TRBD2. Germline lookup yields CDR1 LNHDA and CDR2 SQIVND (reference sequence). This CDR3 has 17 amino acids. V lost 1 base, J lost 3 bases, and 9 bases stayed unmatched. Partial CDR3 DNA: TGTGCCAGTAGTATAGGGGTCTTGCGGGAGATCTACAATGAG. Its translation is CASSIGVLREIYNE. The entire CDR3 sequence reads CASSIGVLREIYNEQFF.

This clone was picked up many times. The read comes to an end 3 residues before the CDR3 does, leaving the germline J gene to fill in the end. The rearrangement joins TRBV20-1 to TRBJ2-1, with 10 bases identical to TRBD2. CDR3 length equals 16 residues. Germline loops: CDR1 DFQATT, CDR2 SNEGSKA (reference sequence). V was clipped by 5 bases and J by 0 bases; unmatched bases: 7. The CDR3: CSAGLAGVSSYNEQFF. The CDR3 DNA, read in part, is TGCAGTGCTGGTCTAGCGGGAGTAAGCTCCTACAATGAG.